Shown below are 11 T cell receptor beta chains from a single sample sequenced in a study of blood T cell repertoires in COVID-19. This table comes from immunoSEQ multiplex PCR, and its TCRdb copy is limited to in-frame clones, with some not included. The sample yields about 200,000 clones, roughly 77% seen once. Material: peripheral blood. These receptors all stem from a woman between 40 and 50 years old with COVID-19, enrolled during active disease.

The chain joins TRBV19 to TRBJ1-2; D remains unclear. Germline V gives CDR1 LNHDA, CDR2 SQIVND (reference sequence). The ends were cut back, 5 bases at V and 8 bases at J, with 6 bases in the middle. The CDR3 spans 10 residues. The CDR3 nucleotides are TGTGCCAGTAGTCGAGTGGGCTACACCTTC. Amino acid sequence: CASSRVGYTF. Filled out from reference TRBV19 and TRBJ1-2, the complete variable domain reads DGGITQSPKYLFRKEGQNVTLSCEQNLNHDAMYWYRQDPGQGLRLIYYSQIVNDFQKGDIAEGYSVSREKKESFPLTVTSAQKNPTAFYLCASSRVGYTFGSGTRLTVV.

DNA of the CDR3: TGTGCCATCCAATCCCCAGGGCAGGGTTCCTACAATGAGCAGTTCTTC. Amino acids: CAIQSPGQGSYNEQFF. This sequence joins TRBV21-1 and TRBJ2-1; TRBD1 reflects the table's D call only, with no check against the DNA. TRBV21-1 is listed as a pseudogene. The CDR3 sequence is 16 residues long.

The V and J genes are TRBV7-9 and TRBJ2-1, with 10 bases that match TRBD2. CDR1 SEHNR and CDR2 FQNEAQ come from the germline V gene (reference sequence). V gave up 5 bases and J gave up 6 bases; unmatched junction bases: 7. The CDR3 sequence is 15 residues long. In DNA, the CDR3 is TGTGCCAGCAGCAAAAGCGGGAGGGCCATCAATGAGCAGTTCTTC. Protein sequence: CASSKSGRAINEQFF.

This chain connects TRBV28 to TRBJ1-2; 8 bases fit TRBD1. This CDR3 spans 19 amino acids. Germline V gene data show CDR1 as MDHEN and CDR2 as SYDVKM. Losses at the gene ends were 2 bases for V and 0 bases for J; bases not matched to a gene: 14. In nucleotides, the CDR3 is TGTGCCAGCAGTTTAATGGAATGGGGACAGGCCCAATCTAACTATGGCTACACCTTC. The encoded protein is CASSLMEWGQAQSNYGYTF.

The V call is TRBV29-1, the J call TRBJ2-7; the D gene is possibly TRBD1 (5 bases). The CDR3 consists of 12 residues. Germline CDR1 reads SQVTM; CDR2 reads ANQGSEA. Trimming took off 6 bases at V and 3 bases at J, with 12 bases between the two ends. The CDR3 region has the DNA TGCAGCGTGGCAGGGCTCGGCTACGAGCAGTACTTC. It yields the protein CSVAGLGYEQYF.

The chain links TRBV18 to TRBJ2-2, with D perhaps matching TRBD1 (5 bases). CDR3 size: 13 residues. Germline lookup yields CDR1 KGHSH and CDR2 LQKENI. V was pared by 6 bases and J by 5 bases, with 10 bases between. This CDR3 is CASSPTGTGELFF. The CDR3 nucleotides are TGTGCCAGCTCCCCCACAGGAACCGGGGAGCTGTTTTTT.

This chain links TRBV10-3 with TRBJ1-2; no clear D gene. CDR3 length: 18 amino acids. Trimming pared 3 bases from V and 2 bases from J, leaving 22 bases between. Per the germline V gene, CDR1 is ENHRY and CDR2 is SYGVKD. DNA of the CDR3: TGTGCCATCAGTGATCGGGGTGGGAGCGGTAAGAGAAACTATGGCTACACCTTC. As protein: CAISDRGGSGKRNYGYTF.

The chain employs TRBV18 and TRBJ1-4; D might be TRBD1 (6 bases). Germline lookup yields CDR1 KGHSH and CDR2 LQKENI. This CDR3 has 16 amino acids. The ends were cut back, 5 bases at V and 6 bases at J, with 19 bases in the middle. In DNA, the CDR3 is TGTGCCAGCTCATCCTTCCAGGGGATACGTGATGAAAAACTGTTTTTT. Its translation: CASSSFQGIRDEKLFF. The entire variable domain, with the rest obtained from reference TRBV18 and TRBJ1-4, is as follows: NAGVMQNPRHLVRRRGQEARLRCSPMKGHSHVYWYRQLPEEGLKFMVYLQKENIIDESGMPKERFSAEFPKEGPSILRIQQVVRGDSAAYFCASSSFQGIRDEKLFFGSGTQLSVL.

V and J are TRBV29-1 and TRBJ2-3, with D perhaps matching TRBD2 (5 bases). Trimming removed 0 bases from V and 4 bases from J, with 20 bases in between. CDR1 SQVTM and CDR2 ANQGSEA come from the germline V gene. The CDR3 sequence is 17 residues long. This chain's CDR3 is CSVEDGGETLLPDTQYF. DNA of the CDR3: TGCAGCGTTGAAGATGGAGGTGAGACTCTACTACCAGATACGCAGTATTTT.

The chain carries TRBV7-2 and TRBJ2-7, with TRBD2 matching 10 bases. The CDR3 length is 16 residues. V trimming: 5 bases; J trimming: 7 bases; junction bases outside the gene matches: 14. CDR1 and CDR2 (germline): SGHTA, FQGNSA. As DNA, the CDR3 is TGTGCCAGCAGCACCCGACTAGCGGGTCTGGGGGGGGAGCAGTACTTC. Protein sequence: CASSTRLAGLGGEQYF.

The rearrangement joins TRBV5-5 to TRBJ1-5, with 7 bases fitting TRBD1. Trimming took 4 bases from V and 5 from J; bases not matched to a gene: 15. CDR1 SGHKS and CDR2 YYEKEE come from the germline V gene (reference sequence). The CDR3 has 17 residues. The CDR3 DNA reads TGTGCCAGCAGCCGCACGGGGACCCAGGGGGGCGATCAGCCCCAGCATTTT. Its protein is CASSRTGTQGGDQPQHF.